This is a list of T cell receptor beta chains from one sample in a study of metastatic and nonmetastatic thyroid tumors. MiXCR was used by TCRdb to re-call the PCR reads. The sample lists 39,000 or so clones, 19% occurring once. Sequencing was carried out using blood. The source is a female donor with papillary thyroid cancer or a benign thyroid nodule (not recorded which). Some clones in this sample may be carry-over from other donors' samples. CDR3s include the opening cysteine and the closing phenylalanine or tryptophan. The D gene is left open where the match is weak. The size of a clone is reported for some rows only, either as once, few or many, or as a class for expanded clones.

v_call	j_call	clone_size	d_call	cdr3_aa	cdr3_nt
TRBV7-9	TRBJ2-2	many	-	CASSPTGAGELFF	TGTGCCAGCAGCCCGACCGGGGCCGGGGAGCTGTTTTTT
TRBV18	TRBJ2-7	-	TRBD1	CASSSDRGSTVYEQYF	TGTGCCAGCTCAAGTGACAGGGGGTCGACCGTCTACGAGCAGTACTTC
TRBV7-2	TRBJ1-4	many	-	CASSSDLGDEKLFF	TGTGCCAGCAGCTCGGACCTGGGGGATGAAAAACTGTTTTTT
TRBV4-2	TRBJ2-5	many	TRBD2	CASSQYGGEQETQYF	TGTGCCAGCAGCCAATATGGGGGGGAACAAGAGACCCAGTACTTC
TRBV20-1	TRBJ1-2	-	-	CSARATGENYGYTF	TGCAGTGCTAGAGCCACCGGGGAGAACTATGGCTACACCTTC
TRBV6-1	TRBJ1-1	-	TRBD1	CASSSGQAVLNTEAFF	TGTGCCAGCAGCTCTGGACAGGCGGTACTGAACACTGAAGCTTTCTTT
TRBV20-1	TRBJ1-5	-	TRBD1	CSANAGQGANQPQHF	TGCAGTGCCAACGCCGGACAGGGGGCCAATCAGCCCCAGCATTTT
TRBV7-6	TRBJ2-7	many	-	CASSLERANPEQYF	TGTGCCAGCAGCTTAGAACGGGCTAACCCCGAGCAGTACTTC
TRBV6-5	TRBJ2-1	many	TRBD2	CASSYTGTSGIFGEQFF	TGTGCCAGCAGTTATACCGGGACTAGCGGGATATTCGGTGAGCAGTTCTTC
TRBV19	TRBJ1-3	-	-	CASNRPGTLPGNTIYF	TGTGCCAGTAACAGACCAGGAACCCTACCCGGTAACACCATATATTTT
TRBV12-3/TRBV12-4	TRBJ1-1	many	-	CASSLMGGTEAFF	TGTGCCAGCAGTTTAATGGGAGGCACTGAAGCTTTCTTT
TRBV6-1	TRBJ1-5	many	-	CASSETLQGPNQPQHF	TGTGCCAGCAGTGAAACACTACAGGGCCCGAATCAGCCCCAGCATTTT
TRBV6-1	TRBJ1-2	many	TRBD1	CASKSPTQGDGYTF	TGTGCCAGTAAAAGCCCCACCCAGGGGGATGGCTACACCTTC
TRBV10-2	TRBJ2-1	many	-	CASSESSAADEQFF	TGCGCCAGCAGTGAGAGCTCAGCTGCGGATGAGCAGTTCTTC
TRBV27	TRBJ1-6	-	-	CASSRRLRLNSHIHF	TGTGCCAGCAGTAGGAGGTTGAGGCTAAATTCACACATCCACTTT
TRBV6-1	TRBJ1-1	few	-	CASIPQGTLINPAFF	TGTGCCAGCATCCCCCAGGGGACACTTATCAACCCAGCTTTCTTT
TRBV30	TRBJ1-6	many	TRBD1	CAWRDRDREGYNSPLHF	TGTGCCTGGAGGGACCGGGACAGGGAGGGTTATAATTCACCCCTCCACTTT
TRBV2	TRBJ2-1	many	-	CASSDNSYNEQFF	TGTGCCAGCAGTGACAACTCCTACAATGAGCAGTTCTTC
TRBV28	TRBJ2-7	many	-	CASSLLAPVEQYF	TGTGCCAGCAGTTTATTAGCACCCGTAGAGCAGTACTTC
TRBV5-1	TRBJ2-7	-	-	CASSLKWGEISYEQYF	TGCGCCAGCAGCTTGAAGTGGGGCGAGATCTCCTACGAGCAGTACTTC
TRBV4-1	TRBJ2-7	many	TRBD2	CASSQELAYYSYEQYF	TGCGCCAGCAGCCAAGAACTAGCGTACTATTCCTACGAGCAGTACTTC
TRBV6-1	TRBJ2-3	-	TRBD2	CASSELITSGTHF	TGTGCCAGCAGTGAATTGATTACTAGCGGGACGCATTTT
TRBV5-8	TRBJ2-3	many	-	CASSFDSIPDTQYF	TGTGCCAGCAGCTTTGACTCGATTCCGGATACGCAGTATTTT
TRBV28	TRBJ2-7	medium-sized	TRBD2	CASSLPGLARPYEQYF	TGTGCCAGCAGTTTACCCGGACTAGCGCGACCCTACGAGCAGTACTTC
TRBV28	TRBJ1-2	many	TRBD1	CASSQGGANYGYTF	TGTGCCAGCAGTCAGGGGGGGGCCAACTATGGCTACACCTTC
TRBV6-2/TRBV6-3	TRBJ2-2	many	-	CASMTSITGELFF	TGTGCCAGCATGACGTCGATCACCGGGGAGCTGTTTTTT
TRBV5-6	TRBJ2-2	few	-	CASSSMGYRDGNTGELFF	TGTGCCAGCAGCTCGATGGGCTACAGGGACGGGAACACCGGGGAGCTGTTTTTT
TRBV5-1	TRBJ2-1	-	TRBD2	CASSLGREGLEHFF	TGCGCTAGCAGCTTGGGGCGGGAGGGCCTTGAGCATTTCTTC
TRBV4-2	TRBJ2-6	many	TRBD1	CASSQGDSSGANVLTF	TGTGCCAGCAGCCAAGGGGACAGCTCTGGGGCCAACGTCCTGACTTTC
TRBV13	TRBJ1-1	-	-	CASSGRWVDTEAFF	TGTGCCAGCAGCGGGAGGTGGGTGGACACTGAAGCTTTCTTT
TRBV5-4	TRBJ2-1	-	TRBD2	CASSYPSGSDNEQFF	TGTGCCAGCAGCTACCCTAGCGGGAGTGACAATGAGCAGTTCTTC
TRBV4-1	TRBJ2-1	many	TRBD1	CASSQEGQGRDEQFF	TGCGCCAGCAGCCAAGAAGGACAGGGGAGGGATGAGCAGTTCTTC
TRBV7-2	TRBJ2-5	many	-	CASSLDQGSETQYF	TGTGCCAGCAGCTTAGATCAGGGGAGTGAGACCCAGTACTTC
TRBV12-3/TRBV12-4	TRBJ2-1	many	-	CASSFPSGEQFF	TGTGCCAGCAGTTTTCCCTCTGGTGAGCAGTTCTTC
TRBV10-3	TRBJ1-2	many	-	CAISESQVHYGYTF	TGTGCCATCAGTGAGTCGCAGGTGCACTATGGCTACACCTTC
TRBV5-6	TRBJ2-1	-	-	CVSTLRRFGEQFF	TGTGTCAGCACCCTGCGGCGGTTTGGTGAGCAGTTCTTC
TRBV20-1	TRBJ1-1	many	-	CSASLKSFEAFF	TGCAGTGCTAGTTTAAAAAGTTTCGAAGCTTTCTTT
TRBV5-1	TRBJ1-6	few	-	CASSLTWVNSPLHF	TGCGCCAGCAGCTTGACATGGGTGAATTCACCCCTCCACTTT
TRBV20-1	TRBJ1-2	many	-	CSARGSGYYGYTF	TGCAGTGCTAGAGGTTCCGGATACTATGGCTACACCTTC
TRBV4-1	TRBJ2-7	many	TRBD2	CASSREAGASDYEQYF	TGCGCCAGCAGCCGGGAAGCGGGAGCGAGCGATTACGAGCAGTACTTC
TRBV9	TRBJ2-3	many	-	CASSVVPSSDTQYF	TGTGCCAGCAGCGTAGTCCCCTCGTCGGATACGCAGTATTTT
TRBV10-3	TRBJ2-1	-	-	CAIGSVSDEQFF	TGTGCCATCGGTAGCGTGAGCGATGAGCAGTTCTTC
TRBV4-2	TRBJ2-7	many	-	CASSQDSSSYEQYF	TGTGCCAGCAGCCAAGACTCGAGCTCCTACGAGCAGTACTTC
TRBV7-9	TRBJ2-5	medium-sized	TRBD1	CASSPTGPGETQYF	TGTGCCAGCAGCCCGACAGGGCCGGGAGAGACCCAGTACTTC
TRBV20-1	TRBJ2-7	medium-sized	-	CSAREQERRKQYF	TGCAGTGCTAGAGAGCAGGAGCGGAGAAAGCAGTACTTC
TRBV20-1	TRBJ2-5	-	-	CSARTGAPQETQYF	TGCAGTGCCCGGACGGGAGCCCCCCAAGAGACCCAGTACTTC
TRBV12-3/TRBV12-4	TRBJ2-7	few	-	CASSFYAYGQYF	TGTGCCAGCAGTTTTTACGCCTACGGGCAGTACTTC
TRBV28	TRBJ1-2	many	-	CASSRQSYGYTF	TGTGCCAGCAGTCGCCAGAGCTATGGCTACACCTTC
TRBV12-3/TRBV12-4	TRBJ1-4	many	-	CASSFGIGEKLFF	TGTGCCAGCAGTTTTGGGATAGGGGAAAAACTGTTTTTT